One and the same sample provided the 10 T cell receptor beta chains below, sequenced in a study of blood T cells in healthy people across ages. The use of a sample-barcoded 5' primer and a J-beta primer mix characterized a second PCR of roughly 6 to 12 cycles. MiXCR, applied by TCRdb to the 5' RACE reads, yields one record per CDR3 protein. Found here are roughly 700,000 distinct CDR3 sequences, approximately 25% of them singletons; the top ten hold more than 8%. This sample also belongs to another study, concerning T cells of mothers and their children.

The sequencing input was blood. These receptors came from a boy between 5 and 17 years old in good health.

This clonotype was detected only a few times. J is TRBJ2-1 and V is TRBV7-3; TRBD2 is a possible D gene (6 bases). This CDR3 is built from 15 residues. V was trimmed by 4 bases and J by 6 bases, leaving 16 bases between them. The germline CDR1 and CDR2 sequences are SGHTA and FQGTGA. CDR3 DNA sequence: TGTGCCAGCAGCTCTCTGGGGGGAGGAGGCAATGAGCAGTTCTTC. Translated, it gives CASSSLGGGGNEQFF. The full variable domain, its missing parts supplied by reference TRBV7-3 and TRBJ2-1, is GAGVSQTPSNKVTEKGKYVELRCDPISGHTALYWYRQSLGQGPEFLIYFQGTGAADDSGLPNDRFFAVRPEGSVSTLKIQRTERGDSAVYLCASSSLGGGGNEQFFGPGTRLTVL.

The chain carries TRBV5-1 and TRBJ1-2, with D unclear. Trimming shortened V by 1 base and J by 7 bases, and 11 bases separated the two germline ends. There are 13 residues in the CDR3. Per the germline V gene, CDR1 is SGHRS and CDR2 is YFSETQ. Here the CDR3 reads CASSLPEAGGYTF. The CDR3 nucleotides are TGCGCCAGCAGCTTGCCCGAGGCCGGTGGCTACACCTTC.

The CDR3 here is CASSQDDRGSSYNEQFF. The CDR3 nucleotides read TGCGCCAGCAGCCAAGATGACAGAGGGAGCTCCTACAATGAGCAGTTCTTC. J is TRBJ2-1 and V is TRBV4-1; tentatively, D is TRBD1 or TRBD2 (5 bases each). The V end was cut by 0 bases, the J end by 0 bases, with 12 bases between. Germline CDR1 reads MGHRA; CDR2 reads YSYEKL. This CDR3 is built from 17 residues.

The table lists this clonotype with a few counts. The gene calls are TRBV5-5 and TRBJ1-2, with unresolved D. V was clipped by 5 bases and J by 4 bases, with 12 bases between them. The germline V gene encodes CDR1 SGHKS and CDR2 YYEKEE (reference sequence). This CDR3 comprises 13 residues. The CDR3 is CASSSPTGYGYTF. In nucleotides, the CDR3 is TGTGCCAGCAGTTCCCCGACGGGCTATGGCTACACCTTC.

CDR3 residues: CASSFGTAKLFF. The CDR3 region has the DNA TGTGCCAGCAGCTTCGGGACGGCAAAACTGTTTTTT. V usage is TRBV7-9 and J usage is TRBJ1-4; weak D call: TRBD1 (5 bases). Germline CDR1 reads SEHNR; CDR2 reads FQNEAQ (reference sequence). The V and J ends lost 3 bases and 10 bases respectively, with 9 bases between them. The CDR3 covers 12 residues.

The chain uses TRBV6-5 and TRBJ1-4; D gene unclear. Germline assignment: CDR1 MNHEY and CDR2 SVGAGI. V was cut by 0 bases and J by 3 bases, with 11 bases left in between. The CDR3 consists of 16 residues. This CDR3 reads CASSYSGPVSNEKLFF. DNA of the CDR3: TGTGCCAGCAGTTACTCAGGGCCCGTCTCTAATGAAAAACTGTTTTTT.

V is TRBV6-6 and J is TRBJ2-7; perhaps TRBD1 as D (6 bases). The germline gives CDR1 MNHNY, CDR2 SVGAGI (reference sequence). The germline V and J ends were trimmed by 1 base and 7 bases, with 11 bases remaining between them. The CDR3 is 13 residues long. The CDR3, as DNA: TGTGCCAGCAGTTACTATGGGGGCGGAGAGCAGTACTTC. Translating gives CASSYYGGGEQYF.

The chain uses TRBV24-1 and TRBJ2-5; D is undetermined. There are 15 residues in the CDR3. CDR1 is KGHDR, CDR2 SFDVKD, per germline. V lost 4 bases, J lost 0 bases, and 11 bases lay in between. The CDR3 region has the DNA TGTGCCACCAGTGAGTCGTCTTCGTACCAAGAGACCCAGTACTTC. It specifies CATSESSSYQETQYF.

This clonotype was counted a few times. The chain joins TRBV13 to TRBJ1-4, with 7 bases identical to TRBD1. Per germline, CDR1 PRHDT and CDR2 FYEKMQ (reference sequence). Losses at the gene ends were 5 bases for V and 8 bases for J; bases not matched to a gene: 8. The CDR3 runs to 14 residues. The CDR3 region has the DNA TGTGCCAGCAGCCAAGGACAGGTGGGAGAAAAACTGTTTTTT. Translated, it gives CASSQGQVGEKLFF.

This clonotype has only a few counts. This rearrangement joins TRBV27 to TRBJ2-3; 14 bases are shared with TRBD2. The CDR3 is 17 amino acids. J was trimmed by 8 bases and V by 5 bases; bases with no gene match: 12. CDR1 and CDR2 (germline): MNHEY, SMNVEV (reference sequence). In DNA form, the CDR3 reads TGTGCCAGCAGTCACGGGACTAGCGGGAGCCCCCGGGGTACGCAGTATTTT. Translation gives CASSHGTSGSPRGTQYF.